Shown below are 30 T cell receptor beta chains from a single sample sequenced in a study of blood T cell repertoires in COVID-19. Profiled with immunoSEQ multiplex PCR; TCRdb holds only in-frame clones, not every one. The table lists about 120,000 clones, about 80% of them singletons. Sequencing was done on a sample of peripheral blood. These receptors all come from a man aged 60 to 75 with acute or convalescent COVID-19.

The chain combines TRBV5-1 with TRBJ1-5; no firm D call. CDR3 length: 14 amino acids. Germline CDR1 SGHRS, CDR2 YFSETQ. V was cut by 7 bases and J by 5 bases, with 16 bases left in between. CDR3 bases: TGCGCCAGCTCTGAAACCGCGGGGTATCAGCCCCAGCATTTT. Its translation is CASSETAGYQPQHF.

This sequence joins TRBV2 and TRBJ1-5; 7 bases are a match to TRBD1. CDR1 and CDR2 from the germline V gene are SNHLY and FYNNEI. The CDR3 covers 15 residues. V was clipped by 7 bases and J by 0 bases; unmatched bases: 6. The DNA for the CDR3 is TGTGCCAGCACCCAGACAGGGAGTAGCAATCAGCCCCAGCATTTT. The encoded protein is CASTQTGSSNQPQHF.

The chain carries TRBV3-1 (or the pseudogene TRBV3-2) and TRBJ1-1; maybe TRBD1 (5 bases). Trimming stripped 7 bases from V and 0 bases from J, with 12 bases between. Germline V lookup: CDR1 LGHDT, CDR2 YNNKEL (reference sequence). This CDR3 contains 14 residues. The CDR3 coding sequence is TGTGCCAGCACCCGGGGGGGAGTGAACACTGAAGCTTTCTTT. Residues: CASTRGGVNTEAFF.

The V and J genes are TRBV6-6 and TRBJ2-1, with 9 bases lining up with TRBD1. The CDR3 has 20 residues. In germline, CDR1 is MNHNY, CDR2 SVGAGI (reference sequence). The J segment lost 3 bases and the V segment lost 6 bases, leaving 21 bases of the junction unmatched. The CDR3: CASSRLGQGFSGSSYNEQFF. As DNA, the CDR3 is TGTGCCAGCAGCCGCTTGGGACAGGGATTTAGCGGTTCTAGCTACAATGAGCAGTTCTTC.

This clone was seen just once. V usage is TRBV19 and J usage is TRBJ1-1, with unresolved D. The V gene's germline CDR1 is LNHDA and CDR2 SQIVND (reference sequence). This CDR3 comprises 13 residues. V lost 0 bases and J lost 5, with 7 bases in between. CDR3: CASSIDWRTEAFF. CDR3 nucleotide sequence: TGTGCCAGTAGTATAGATTGGAGGACTGAAGCTTTCTTT. Together with reference TRBV19 and TRBJ1-1, the CDR3 gives the full variable domain: DGGITQSPKYLFRKEGQNVTLSCEQNLNHDAMYWYRQDPGQGLRLIYYSQIVNDFQKGDIAEGYSVSREKKESFPLTVTSAQKNPTAFYLCASSIDWRTEAFFGQGTRLTVV.

This CDR3 is CASSQDRDPYEQYF. CDR3 nucleotides: TGCGCCAGCAGTCAAGACAGGGACCCCTACGAGCAGTACTTC. V gene TRBV23-1 combines with J gene TRBJ2-7; TRBD1 agrees at 7 bases. TRBV23-1 is known as an ORF, though its function is uncertain. Trimming removed 2 bases from V and 2 bases from J; junction bases left unmatched: 3. The CDR3 sequence is 14 residues long.

This CDR3 is CASSLRESLQDTQYF. The DNA of the CDR3 is TGTGCCAGCAGCCTGCGGGAGAGTCTTCAAGATACGCAGTATTTT. This rearrangement joins TRBV7-3 to TRBJ2-3; 7 bases are a match to TRBD2. Trimming at V came to 5 bases and at J to 5 bases, leaving 10 bases not matched to a gene. Germline V gene lookup returns CDR1 SGHTA and CDR2 FQGTGA. CDR3 length: 15 residues.

The CDR3 sequence: CASSYSSSAVTEAFF. The DNA for the CDR3 is TGTGCCAGCAGTTACTCGTCATCAGCGGTCACTGAAGCTTTCTTT. V usage is TRBV6-5 and J usage is TRBJ1-1; D unresolved. The CDR3 is 15 amino acids. Trimming pared 0 bases from V and 4 bases from J, leaving 12 bases between. The germline V gene has CDR1 MNHEY and CDR2 SVGAGI.

The chain carries TRBV7-8 and TRBJ1-2; 10 bases are shared with TRBD1. CDR1 and CDR2 from the germline V gene are SGHVS and FQNEAQ. Trimming removed 4 bases from V and 7 bases from J; junction bases left unmatched: 9. The CDR3 runs to 15 residues. The CDR3 bases are TGTGCCAGCAGCTCCACCAGACAGGGGGCTTTTGGCTACACCTTC. As protein: CASSSTRQGAFGYTF.

V gene TRBV9 combines with J gene TRBJ1-3, with D perhaps matching TRBD1 (6 bases). Germline V CDR1 and CDR2: SGDLS, YYNGEE. V was shortened by 0 bases and J by 4 bases, with 11 bases between the two germline ends. This CDR3 is 15 amino acids long. For the CDR3, the DNA is TGTGCCAGCAGCGTAGCACAGGGTGGCGGAAACACCATATATTTT. Protein sequence: CASSVAQGGGNTIYF.

Only a few counts were recorded for this clone. V is TRBV11-2 and J is TRBJ2-7; perhaps TRBD2 as D (6 bases). CDR3 length equals 14 residues. Germline loops: CDR1 SGHAT, CDR2 FQNNGV. The germline V and J ends were trimmed by 1 base and 2 bases, with 9 bases remaining between them. CDR3 in amino acids: CASSLGGGPYEQYF. The DNA for the CDR3 is TGTGCCAGCAGCTTAGGGGGAGGCCCCTACGAGCAGTACTTC.

This CDR3 reads CATGTREKLFF. The CDR3 bases are TGTGCCACCGGGACACGGGAAAAACTGTTTTTT. The rearrangement joins TRBV10-3 to TRBJ1-4, with D perhaps TRBD1 (6 bases). V shed 10 bases and J shed 8 bases, with 11 bases lying between them. Germline V CDR1 and CDR2: ENHRY, SYGVKD. CDR3 length equals 11 residues.

J is TRBJ2-7 and V is TRBV27; D is perhaps TRBD2 (6 bases). CDR3 size: 15 residues. Germline V gives CDR1 MNHEY, CDR2 SMNVEV (reference sequence). V was pared by 4 bases and J by 0 bases, with 13 bases between. The CDR3 sequence is CASSCSGRCSYEQYF. The CDR3 coding sequence is TGTGCCAGCAGTTGTAGCGGTCGATGCTCCTACGAGCAGTACTTC.

CDR3 in amino acids: CARGSSSGISTDTQYF. Here the CDR3 DNA reads TGCGCCAGAGGGTCCTCCAGCGGCATTAGCACAGATACGCAGTATTTT. The J gene is TRBJ2-3, the V gene TRBV5-1, with D tentatively TRBD2 (5 bases). Per germline, CDR1 SGHRS and CDR2 YFSETQ. This CDR3 comprises 16 residues. Trimming left V 8 bases short and J 0 bases short, with 19 bases between.

The V and J genes are TRBV21-1 and TRBJ2-7; TRBD1 was called by the table and not checked on the DNA. TRBV21-1 is tagged as a pseudogene. The CDR3 runs to 14 residues. The CDR3 nucleotides are TGTGCCAGCAGCAAAGGACAGATTCCCTACGAGCAGTACTTC. Amino acids: CASSKGQIPYEQYF.

The V and J genes are TRBV28 and TRBJ1-2; 8 nucleotides agree with TRBD1. Germline V CDR1 and CDR2: MDHEN, SYDVKM. J was trimmed by 8 bases and V by 5 bases; bases with no gene match: 7. The CDR3 sequence is 13 residues long. The CDR3 sequence: CASSPQGARGYTF. In DNA, the CDR3 is TGTGCCAGCAGTCCCCAGGGGGCGCGCGGCTACACCTTC.

The CDR3 spells CASSSLAGEPVYEQYF. The CDR3 DNA sequence: TGTGCCAGTAGTTCCCTAGCGGGAGAGCCAGTCTACGAGCAGTACTTC. This chain connects TRBV19 to TRBJ2-7; TRBD2 aligns across 10 bases. CDR1 LNHDA and CDR2 SQIVND come from the germline V gene (reference sequence). Germline trimming cut 5 bases from V and 3 bases from J; bases unmatched to any gene: 10. This CDR3 region has 16 residues.

The chain uses TRBV2 and TRBJ2-7; 9 bases agree with TRBD1. Germline lookup yields CDR1 SNHLY and CDR2 FYNNEI. This CDR3 spans 15 amino acids. V shed 6 bases and J 2 bases; nucleotides not matched to a gene: 8. CDR3 DNA: TGTGCCAGCAGAGATGGGACAGGGCGAACCTACGAGCAGTACTTC. It is translated as CASRDGTGRTYEQYF. The variable domain in full, completed from reference TRBV2 and TRBJ2-7, reads EPEVTQTPSHQVTQMGQEVILRCVPISNHLYFYWYRQILGQKVEFLVSFYNNEISEKSEIFDDQFSVERPDGSNFTLKIRSTKLEDSAMYFCASRDGTGRTYEQYFGPGTRLTVT.

The CDR3 here is CASSQGDYTDTQYF. Here the CDR3 DNA reads TGTGCCAGCAGCCAAGGGGACTACACAGATACGCAGTATTTT. This chain uses TRBV7-2 with TRBJ2-3, with 7 bases aligning to TRBD2. The CDR3 covers 14 residues. The ends lost 5 bases at V and 2 bases at J; junction bases unmatched: 4. CDR1 is SGHTA, CDR2 FQGNSA, per germline.

This clone has only a few counts. J is TRBJ2-2 and V is TRBV3-1 (or the pseudogene TRBV3-2); 10 nucleotides agree with TRBD1. The J segment lost 3 bases and the V segment lost 6 bases, leaving 7 bases of the junction unmatched. Germline lookup yields CDR1 LGHDT and CDR2 YNNKEL (reference sequence). The CDR3 has 16 residues. Here the CDR3 DNA reads TGTGCCAGCAGGCCAGGGACAGGGGTTCACACCGGGGAGCTGTTTTTT. Its translation: CASRPGTGVHTGELFF.

This clone was counted ten times or more. The chain couples TRBV19 to TRBJ1-5, with D maybe TRBD1 (6 bases). Germline V gene data show CDR1 as LNHDA and CDR2 as SQIVND (reference sequence). Trimming pared 7 bases from V and 5 bases from J, leaving 18 bases between. The CDR3 is 15 amino acids. In DNA form, the CDR3 reads TGTGCCAGTAAAGGGAGCACAGGGTCCGATCAGCCCCAGCATTTT. This translates into CASKGSTGSDQPQHF.

The rearrangement links TRBV2 to TRBJ1-5; 8 positions agree with TRBD1. J lost 7 bases, V lost 6 bases, and 8 bases had no gene match. Germline V gives CDR1 SNHLY, CDR2 FYNNEI. This CDR3 contains 14 residues. CDR3 loop: CASRLQGVGQPQHF. The CDR3 DNA sequence: TGTGCCAGCAGGTTACAGGGGGTAGGCCAGCCCCAGCATTTT.

This chain uses TRBV18 with TRBJ2-7, with 12 nucleotides matching TRBD2. The germline V gene has CDR1 KGHSH and CDR2 LQKENI. This CDR3 has 15 amino acids. After removal of 5 bases from V and 4 bases from J, the junction contained 6 bases not matched to a gene. The CDR3 spells CASSTLAGGSYEQYF. The CDR3 DNA reads TGTGCCAGCTCAACACTAGCGGGAGGATCGTACGAGCAGTACTTC.

The chain recombines TRBV19 with TRBJ1-5, with D unresolved. The CDR3 is 13 amino acids. Germline assignment: CDR1 LNHDA and CDR2 SQIVND (reference sequence). The ends were cut back, 3 bases at V and 2 bases at J, with 5 bases in the middle. CDR3 DNA: TGTGCCAGTAGTATGGCCGGCAATCAGCCCCAGCATTTT. The encoded protein is CASSMAGNQPQHF.

A remark on this clone: This may arise from a read error, as a much more abundant clone is one base away. The V and J genes are TRBV24-1 and TRBJ2-7, with TRBD1 identical over 8 bases. CDR3 size: 13 residues. In germline, CDR1 is KGHDR, CDR2 SFDVKD. With 5 bases clipped from V and 6 bases from J, the junction kept 5 bases outside the gene matches. The CDR3 DNA reads TGTGCCACCAGTGCCGGGGACAGGATCGAGCAGTACTTC. Translation gives CATSAGDRIEQYF.

The chain has TRBV6-5 and TRBJ1-1; 11 bases are shared with TRBD1. V dropped 3 bases and J dropped 4; count of bases not matched to a gene: 7. The CDR3 has 16 residues. Germline CDR1 MNHEY, CDR2 SVGAGI. CDR3 region: CASSYLGTGGSTEAFF. In DNA, the CDR3 is TGTGCCAGCAGTTATCTCGGGACAGGGGGAAGCACTGAAGCTTTCTTT.

This sequence joins TRBV28 and TRBJ1-5, with 8 bases fitting TRBD1. V lost 6 bases to trimming and J lost 0 bases; unmatched junction nucleotides: 4. The CDR3 extends over 15 amino acids. Germline V CDR1 and CDR2: MDHEN, SYDVKM. This CDR3 is CASRDRGISNQPQHF. The CDR3 DNA follows: TGTGCCAGCAGAGACAGGGGCATTAGCAATCAGCCCCAGCATTTT.

This clone was picked up a small number of times. The chain combines TRBV28 with TRBJ1-2; 7 bases fit TRBD1. Germline CDR1 is MDHEN and CDR2 is SYDVKM. With 5 bases clipped from V and 7 bases from J, the junction kept 10 bases outside the gene matches. This CDR3 has 14 amino acids. DNA of the CDR3: TGTGCCAGCAGTCCCCTCCTACAGGGGACTGGCTACACCTTC. Translation: CASSPLLQGTGYTF.

This clone has a handful of counts. The chain couples TRBV28 to TRBJ2-3, with 7 bases identical to TRBD2. The CDR3 is 12 amino acids. Unmatched junction bases numbered 4, after V lost 11 bases and J lost 2 bases. Germline CDR1 and CDR2: MDHEN and SYDVKM. Written as DNA, the CDR3 is TGTGCCCTGGGGGGGTACACAGATACGCAGTATTTT. Its translation is CALGGYTDTQYF.

The chain joins TRBV12-3 or TRBV12-4 to TRBJ1-2; the match to TRBD1 covers 8 bases. This CDR3 is 11 amino acids long. V lost 8 bases and J lost 4; bases outside the gene matches: 0. The CDR3 sequence: CASGQGYGYTF. The CDR3 DNA reads TGTGCCAGCGGACAGGGCTATGGCTACACCTTC.